These 16 T cell receptor beta chains came from one sample sequenced in a study of shared clonotypes between healthy human individuals. Clones were read by immunoSEQ multiplex PCR, and TCRdb kept only the in-frame ones, dropping some. The sample lists approximately 840,000 clones; approximately 96% were seen once. Naive CD8 cells were CD45RO-negative, positively selected for CCR7, excluding terminally differentiated effector memory CD45RA+ cells. The source material was naive CD8+ T cells sorted from blood. These receptors came from a man aged 25-40 years in good health.

On this clone: This specimen includes other DNA sequences encoding the same CDR3. The chain recombines TRBV5-6 with TRBJ2-2; no clear D gene. Germline CDR1 reads SGHDT; CDR2 reads YYEEEE. This CDR3 is built from 12 residues. V was shortened by 4 bases and J by 6 bases, with 7 bases between the two germline ends. The CDR3 DNA sequence: TGTGCCAGCAGCCTTTTGTCCGGGGAGCTGTTTTTT. Translating gives CASSLLSGELFF.

The V gene is TRBV7-9, the J gene TRBJ2-5; 9 bases fit TRBD1. J was trimmed by 0 bases and V by 5 bases; bases with no gene match: 1. Germline CDR1 is SEHNR and CDR2 is FQNEAQ (reference sequence). This CDR3 spans 14 amino acids. DNA of the CDR3: TGTGCCAGCAGCGGGGACAGGGACCAAGAGACCCAGTACTTC. Translation gives CASSGDRDQETQYF.

This rearrangement joins TRBV13 to TRBJ1-1; D is unclear. V was shortened by 4 bases and J by 3 bases, with 18 bases between the two germline ends. The germline gives CDR1 PRHDT, CDR2 FYEKMQ (reference sequence). The length of the CDR3 is 16 residues. The CDR3 loop is CASSSTSKGGDTEAFF. The CDR3 nucleotides read TGTGCCAGCAGCTCAACTAGCAAGGGCGGGGACACTGAAGCTTTCTTT.

The chain combines TRBV10-3 with TRBJ2-7; D is ambiguous. Germline V CDR1 and CDR2: ENHRY, SYGVKD. V lost 6 bases to trimming and J lost 3 bases, with 15 bases between them. The CDR3 is 14 amino acids. CDR3 in amino acids: CAISSSEIFYEQYF. CDR3 nucleotide sequence: TGTGCCATCAGCTCATCGGAAATCTTCTACGAGCAGTACTTC.

This clone was detected only once. The chain employs TRBV9 and TRBJ2-7; TRBD2 matches at 8 bases. Germline loops: CDR1 SGDLS, CDR2 YYNGEE. This CDR3 region has 15 residues. J was trimmed by 1 base and V by 0 bases; bases with no gene match: 3. The CDR3 nucleotides are TGTGCCAGCAGCGTAGGTAGCGGGACGTCCTACGAGCAGTACTTC. Protein product: CASSVGSGTSYEQYF.

The chain uses TRBV25-1 and TRBJ2-7, with 12 bases identical to TRBD2. The CDR3 spans 17 residues. V gave up 1 base and J gave up 5 bases; unmatched junction bases: 9. The germline CDR1 and CDR2 sequences are MGHDK and SYGVNS. CDR3 in amino acids: CASSESLAGGPSHEQYF. The CDR3 DNA reads as TGTGCCAGCAGTGAATCGCTAGCGGGAGGGCCTTCCCACGAGCAGTACTTC.

V gene TRBV9 combines with J gene TRBJ2-2, with D uncertain. V lost 5 bases and J lost 6, with 8 bases in between. Germline loops: CDR1 SGDLS, CDR2 YYNGEE. This CDR3 has 12 amino acids. CDR3 bases: TGTGCCAGCAGGACTGGGTCCGGGGAGCTGTTTTTT. Its translation is CASRTGSGELFF.

V gene TRBV5-4 combines with J gene TRBJ2-1; D may be TRBD2 (6 bases). The V end was cut by 4 bases, the J end by 9 bases, with 11 bases between. The CDR3 sequence is 12 residues long. Germline values: CDR1 SGHNT, CDR2 YYREEE (reference sequence). CDR3 amino acids: CASSTTSGEQFF. For the CDR3, the DNA is TGTGCCAGCAGCACGACTAGTGGTGAGCAGTTCTTC. The variable domain in full, completed from reference TRBV5-4 and TRBJ2-1, reads ETGVTQSPTHLIKTRGQQVTLRCSSQSGHNTVSWYQQALGQGPQFIFQYYREEENGRGNFPPRFSGLQFPNYSSELNVNALELDDSALYLCASSTTSGEQFFGPGTRLTVL.

This chain uses TRBV7-6 with TRBJ2-7; tentative D call: TRBD2 (6 bases). Trimming left V 5 bases short and J 2 bases short, with 10 bases between. This CDR3 has 13 residues. CDR1 and CDR2 from the germline V gene are SGHVS and FNYEAQ. The CDR3 loop is CASSISGAYEQYF. DNA for the CDR3: TGTGCCAGCAGCATCTCGGGGGCCTACGAGCAGTACTTC.

The chain joins TRBV4-1 to TRBJ2-1; perhaps TRBD1 as D (6 bases). The CDR3 is 16 residues long. Trimming stripped 4 bases from V and 7 bases from J, with 20 bases between. CDR1 is MGHRA and CDR2 is YSYEKL in the germline V gene. DNA for the CDR3: TGCGCCAGCAGCCCCAGCAGGGGTACCCTAGGGAATGAGCAGTTCTTC. Encoded protein: CASSPSRGTLGNEQFF.

This clone has only one observation. The chain has TRBV6-6 and TRBJ2-3; the D is unclear. The V end was cut by 6 bases, the J end by 2 bases, with 9 bases between. Germline V gene data show CDR1 as MNHNY and CDR2 as SVGAGI (reference sequence). The CDR3 covers 13 residues. The CDR3 DNA reads as TGTGCCAGCAGCTCGCCTTACACAGATACGCAGTATTTT. Translating it yields CASSSPYTDTQYF.

The chain carries TRBV4-1 and TRBJ2-7, with a possible D match to TRBD2 (6 bases). V was clipped by 3 bases and J by 3 bases, with 15 bases between them. CDR1 MGHRA and CDR2 YSYEKL come from the germline V gene. The CDR3 is made up of 15 amino acids. As DNA, the CDR3 is TGCGCCAGCAGCCACCTAGCGCACTACAGCTACGAGCAGTACTTC. Translated, it gives CASSHLAHYSYEQYF.

The chain links TRBV5-1 to TRBJ2-5; D is unresolved. The CDR3 is made up of 13 amino acids. The germline V and J ends were trimmed by 0 bases and 4 bases, with 7 bases remaining between them. Germline V gene lookup returns CDR1 SGHRS and CDR2 YFSETQ. The CDR3 bases are TGCGCCAGCAGCTTGGCCCAGCGAGAGACCCAGTACTTC. Amino acids: CASSLAQRETQYF. The full variable domain, with the rest looked up from reference TRBV5-1 and TRBJ2-5, is KAGVTQTPRYLIKTRGQQVTLSCSPISGHRSVSWYQQTPGQGLQFLFEYFSETQRNKGNFPGRFSGRQFSNSRSEMNVSTLELGDSALYLCASSLAQRETQYFGPGTRLLVL.

This chain uses TRBV6-5 with TRBJ2-1; D assignment may be TRBD1 or TRBD2 (5 bases each). Germline V lookup: CDR1 MNHEY, CDR2 SVGAGI. Deletions cut 6 bases from V and 9 bases from J, with 15 bases between. The CDR3 has 13 residues. CDR3 amino acids: CASRPGRGSEQFF. The CDR3 DNA is TGTGCCAGCAGACCGGGACGAGGAAGTGAGCAGTTCTTC.

The J gene is TRBJ2-5, the V gene TRBV19, with D perhaps TRBD1 (6 bases). V lost 7 bases to trimming and J lost 3 bases, with 18 bases between them. CDR1 LNHDA and CDR2 SQIVND come from the germline V gene (reference sequence). The CDR3 has 15 amino acids. In nucleotides, the CDR3 is TGTGCCAGTACTAACCCCCGAGGGGGTGAAGAGACCCAGTACTTC. This translates into CASTNPRGGEETQYF.

The genes are TRBV10-3 and TRBJ2-5; D might be TRBD1 or TRBD2, each matching 5 bases. The J call may not be correct, given that the DNA end is closer to TRBJ2-7. Germline V gene lookup returns CDR1 ENHRY and CDR2 SYGVKD. CDR3 size: 15 residues. This CDR3 is CAITKQSGANYEQYF. In nucleotides, the CDR3 is TGTGCCATCACCAAGCAGTCCGGGGCCAATTACGAGCAGTACTTC.